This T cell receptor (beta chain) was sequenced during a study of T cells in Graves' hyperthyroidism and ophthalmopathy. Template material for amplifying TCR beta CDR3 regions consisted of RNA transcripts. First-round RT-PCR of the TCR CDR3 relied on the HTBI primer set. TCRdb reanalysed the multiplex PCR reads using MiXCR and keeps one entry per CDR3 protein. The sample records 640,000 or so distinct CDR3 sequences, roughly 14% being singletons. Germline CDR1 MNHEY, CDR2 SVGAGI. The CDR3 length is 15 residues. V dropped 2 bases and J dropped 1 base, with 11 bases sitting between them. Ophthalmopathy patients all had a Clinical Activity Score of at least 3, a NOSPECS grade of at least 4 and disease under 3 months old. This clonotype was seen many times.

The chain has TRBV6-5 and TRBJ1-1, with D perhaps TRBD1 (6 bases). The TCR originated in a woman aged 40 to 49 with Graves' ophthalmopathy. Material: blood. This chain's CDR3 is CASSYEGVENTEAFF. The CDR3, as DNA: TGTGCCAGCAGTTACGAGGGGGTAGAGAACACTGAAGCTTTCTTT.